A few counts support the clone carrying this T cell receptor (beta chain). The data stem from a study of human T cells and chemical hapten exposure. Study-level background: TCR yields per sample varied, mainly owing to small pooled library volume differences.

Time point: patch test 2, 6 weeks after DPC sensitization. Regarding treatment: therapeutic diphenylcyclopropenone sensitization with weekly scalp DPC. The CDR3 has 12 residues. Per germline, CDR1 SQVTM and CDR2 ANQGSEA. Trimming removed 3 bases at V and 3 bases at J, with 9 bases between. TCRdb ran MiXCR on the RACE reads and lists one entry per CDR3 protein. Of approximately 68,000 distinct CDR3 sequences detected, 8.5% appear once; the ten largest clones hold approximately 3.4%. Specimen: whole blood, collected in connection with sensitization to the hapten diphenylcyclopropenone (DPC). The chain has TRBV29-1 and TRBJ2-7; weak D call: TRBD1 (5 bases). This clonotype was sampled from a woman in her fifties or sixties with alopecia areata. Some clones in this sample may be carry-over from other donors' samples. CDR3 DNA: TGCAGCGTTGAGGGGCAGGGCTACGAGCAGTACTTC. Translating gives CSVEGQGYEQYF.